This T cell receptor beta chain is drawn from a study of T cell repertoires in cytomegalovirus infection. As to this clonotype: Its antigen remains unidentified.

Via MiXCR, TCRdb re-called the reads, giving one row per CDR3 protein. The sample carries 54,000 or so distinct CDR3 sequences, about 30% recorded once. This CDR3 region has 12 residues. V was clipped by 4 bases and J by 7 bases; unmatched bases: 3. The receptor's source is a human donor in good health (CMV status not recorded). Some clones in this sample may be carry-over from other donors' samples. The chain carries TRBV12-3 or TRBV12-4 and TRBJ1-2; 7 nucleotides align to TRBD1. Sequenced sample: PBMCs, sequenced either directly or after in vitro stimulation (not recorded which). DNA of the CDR3: TGTGCCAGCAGTTGGGGGACAGTTGGCTACACCTTC. Translation: CASSWGTVGYTF.